The source of this TCR beta chain is a study of blood T cell repertoires in COVID-19. Study-level background: Donors in the United States, Italy and Spain gave samples during acute or convalescent COVID-19. Sources were T cells, B-cell-depleted T cells, or PBMCs; the material itself was cDNA or gDNA.

As processed by the authors: For nucleated cells, counts were estimated from reference gene primer amplification. Profiled with immunoSEQ multiplex PCR; TCRdb holds only in-frame clones, not every one. The V and J calls and clone size were taken over from that table, and D and trimming were inferred from the DNA. The sample has 150,000 or so clones; less than 80% are singletons. Sequenced input: peripheral blood. This clonotype was obtained from a woman aged 80 or older with active or convalescent COVID-19.

The CDR3 here is CASIGRGQPQHF. Written as DNA, the CDR3 is TGTGCCAGTATTGGCAGGGGGCAGCCCCAGCATTTT. The J gene is TRBJ1-5, the V gene TRBV19; 7 nucleotides line up with TRBD1. This CDR3 has 12 residues. Germline V gene sequence: CDR1 LNHDA, CDR2 SQIVND (reference sequence). The V gene end was trimmed by 7 bases and the J gene end by 7 bases; junction bases not matched to a gene: 4.